Below, 7 T cell receptor beta chains from the same sample are listed, as sequenced in a study of blood T cell repertoires in COVID-19. Assay used: immunoSEQ multiplex PCR; TCRdb lists only in-frame clones, some missing. This sample has 90,000 to 100,000 clones, with approximately 90% found just once. Sequenced input: peripheral blood. The receptors come from a human donor in a cohort sampled during active COVID-19.

The chain recombines TRBV5-1 with TRBJ2-3; a possible D gene is TRBD2 (5 bases). Per germline, CDR1 SGHRS and CDR2 YFSETQ. The V and J ends lost 5 bases and 3 bases respectively, with 10 bases between them. This CDR3 has 13 amino acids. CDR3 loop: CASRRVETDTQYF. The CDR3 DNA reads as TGCGCCAGCAGGAGGGTTGAAACAGATACGCAGTATTTT.

The V and J genes are TRBV5-1 and TRBJ2-2; D unclear. The germline V gene has CDR1 SGHRS and CDR2 YFSETQ. CDR3 length: 13 amino acids. Trimming shortened V by 1 base and J by 4 bases, and 5 bases separated the two germline ends. The CDR3 DNA sequence: TGCGCCAGCAGCTTGAAGAGCACCGGGGAGCTGTTTTTT. Translating it yields CASSLKSTGELFF.

The rearrangement joins TRBV2 to TRBJ2-7, with 9 positions matching TRBD1. V trimming: 5 bases; J trimming: 2 bases; junction bases outside the gene matches: 13. Germline V gene data show CDR1 as SNHLY and CDR2 as FYNNEI. CDR3 size: 17 residues. CDR3 region: CASSPKEGTGRAYEQYF. CDR3 DNA: TGTGCCAGCAGTCCTAAGGAGGGGACAGGGAGGGCCTACGAGCAGTACTTC.

The rearrangement joins TRBV7-9 to TRBJ2-7; a possible D gene is TRBD1 (6 bases). V was trimmed by 5 bases and J by 2 bases, leaving 16 bases between them. Germline V CDR1 and CDR2: SEHNR, FQNEAQ (reference sequence). The CDR3 consists of 15 residues. The CDR3 DNA is TGTGCCAGCAGCCCCTACAGGGAGTCCCCCTACGAGCAGTACTTC. Translated, it gives CASSPYRESPYEQYF. Full variable domain (rest looked up from reference TRBV7-9 and TRBJ2-7): DTGVSQNPRHKITKRGQNVTFRCDPISEHNRLYWYRQTLGQGPEFLTYFQNEAQLEKSRLLSDRFSAERPKGSFSTLEIQRTEQGDSAMYLCASSPYRESPYEQYFGPGTRLTVT.

This clone showed up just a few times. This rearrangement joins TRBV27 to TRBJ2-7, with D perhaps matching TRBD1 (6 bases). V was pared by 11 bases and J by 3 bases, with 14 bases between. Germline CDR1 and CDR2: MNHEY and SMNVEV (reference sequence). The CDR3 sequence is 12 residues long. The CDR3 DNA is TGTGCCCGGAACAGGGTCGGCTACGAGCAGTACTTC. Translation gives CARNRVGYEQYF.

The V call is TRBV4-3, the J call TRBJ2-2; D is unresolved. V shed 3 bases and J shed 5 bases, with 4 bases lying between them. In germline, CDR1 is LGHNA, CDR2 YSLEER. The length of the CDR3 is 12 residues. The CDR3 DNA sequence: TGCGCCAGCAGCCATTATACCGGGGAGCTGTTTTTT. This gives the protein CASSHYTGELFF.

The chain links TRBV10-1 to TRBJ1-1; D ambiguous. Trimming removed 2 bases from V and 10 bases from J, with 11 bases in between. The germline CDR1 and CDR2 sequences are WNHNN and SYGVQD (reference sequence). This CDR3 contains 12 residues. Here the CDR3 reads CASSEMGGGAFF. As DNA, the CDR3 is TGCGCCAGCAGTGAGATGGGCGGAGGAGCTTTCTTT.